This T cell receptor (beta chain) was sequenced during a study of technical replicates of blood from a few donors. Germline trimming cut 2 bases from V and 4 bases from J; bases unmatched to any gene: 7. Germline V gives CDR1 PRHDT, CDR2 FYEKMQ (reference sequence). The CDR3 runs 15 residues. This clone was found once. Repertoires were generated with immunoSEQ multiplex PCR, while TCRdb's copy carries only in-frame clones and drops some. The sample includes tens of thousands of clones, around 96% of them seen just once. This rearrangement joins TRBV13 to TRBJ2-5; 7 positions agree with TRBD2. The sequence derives from a human donor in good health. Some clones in this sample may be carry-over from other donors' samples. Sequencing was performed on PBMCs. The CDR3 bases are TGTGCCAGCAGCTTACTAGGGAGGGCCGGAGAGACCCAGTACTTC. Protein product: CASSLLGRAGETQYF.